The T cell receptor beta chain under discussion was sequenced for a study of circulating and synovial CD4+ cells in juvenile arthritis. Study-level results: CPL versus bulk CD4 samples: T cell genome counts differed by at least an order of magnitude. Overlap with synovium rose as more T cells were sequenced.

Germline V gene data show CDR1 as SGHTA and CDR2 as FQGNSA. This CDR3 contains 15 residues. V was pared by 6 bases and J by 7 bases, with 11 bases of the junction left unmatched. A remark on this clone: Its antigen is unknown.

TCRdb's table, derived via immunoSEQ multiplex PCR, lists solely in-frame clones and lacks some. The sample holds 30,000 to 40,000 clones, over 90% seen once. This receptor was obtained from a human donor with juvenile idiopathic arthritis. The chain has TRBV7-2 and TRBJ2-1; 8 bases are a match to TRBD2. The sequenced sample consisted of CD4+ T cells from blood. CDR3 sequence reads: CASRGPERGGNEQFF. The CDR3 DNA reads TGTGCCAGCAGGGGTCCAGAGCGCGGGGGGAATGAGCAGTTCTTC.